This passage covers 2 T cell receptor beta chains from one sample sequenced in a study of blood T cell repertoires in COVID-19. Here immunoSEQ multiplex PCR was the method, and the copy in TCRdb shows in-frame clones only, minus some. This sample has about 170,000 clones, with under 80% found just once. The sample was peripheral blood. The receptors here all came from a man aged 70-80 years with acute or convalescent COVID-19.

The chain recombines TRBV6-5 with TRBJ1-1; D is perhaps TRBD1 (6 bases). CDR1 is MNHEY, CDR2 SVGAGI, per germline. The CDR3 loop spans 14 amino acids. Trimming took 7 bases from V and 7 from J, leaving 19 bases between them. Here the CDR3 DNA reads TGTGCCAGCACTCTGGGACACGGAAATGGTGAAGCTTTCTTT. Protein sequence: CASTLGHGNGEAFF.

The chain carries TRBV5-6 and TRBJ2-7; 10 bases fit TRBD2. Germline-derived CDR1 and CDR2 are SGHDT and YYEEEE. V shed 1 base and J 6 bases; nucleotides not matched to a gene: 7. The CDR3 is 15 amino acids. The CDR3 region is CASSLWTSGWFEQYF. The CDR3 region has the DNA TGTGCCAGCAGCTTGTGGACTAGCGGCTGGTTCGAGCAGTACTTC. The full variable domain, rest sourced from reference TRBV5-6 and TRBJ2-7, is DAGVTQSPTHLIKTRGQQVTLRCSPKSGHDTVSWYQQALGQGPQFIFQYYEEEERQRGNFPDRFSGHQFPNYSSELNVNALLLGDSALYLCASSLWTSGWFEQYFGPGTRLTVT.